This entry lists 17 T cell receptor beta chains sequenced from one sample in a study of cytomegalovirus exposure and HLA in healthy donors. Amplification used 60 Vbeta primers and 13 Jbeta primers. Sequencing was performed with immunoSEQ multiplex PCR; in TCRdb, only in-frame clones are kept and a portion is missing. The sample lists over 100,000 clones, roughly 82% seen once, with roughly 3% in the top ten. Sequencing input: PBMCs. These receptors were taken from a woman aged 18-29 years in good health and CMV-seropositive.

This clone was detected once. The V and J genes are TRBV5-6 and TRBJ2-5, with D perhaps matching TRBD2 (5 bases). The CDR3 runs 14 residues. Germline CDR1 is SGHDT and CDR2 is YYEEEE. Trimming took off 4 bases at V and 1 base at J, with 11 bases between the two ends. The CDR3 loop is CASSPTGIQETQYF. CDR3 DNA: TGTGCCAGCAGCCCAACCGGGATCCAAGAGACCCAGTACTTC.

This chain links TRBV27 with TRBJ2-3; 8 nucleotides line up with TRBD2. Per germline, CDR1 MNHEY and CDR2 SMNVEV (reference sequence). The CDR3 is 16 residues long. The J segment lost 0 bases and the V segment lost 6 bases, leaving 8 bases of the junction unmatched. CDR3 in amino acids: CASRTSSGDSTDTQYF. The CDR3 bases are TGTGCCAGCAGGACAAGTAGCGGGGATAGCACAGATACGCAGTATTTT.

The chain links TRBV7-9 to TRBJ2-6; D might be TRBD1 (5 bases). Trimming pared 5 bases from V and 0 bases from J, leaving 11 bases between. CDR1 is SEHNR, CDR2 FQNEAQ, per germline (reference sequence). The CDR3 consists of 16 residues. The CDR3 DNA sequence: TGTGCCAGCAGCCTGTGGCAGGGCTCTGGGGCCAACGTCCTGACTTTC. This translates into CASSLWQGSGANVLTF.

This clone has more than one count but fewer than ten. This sequence joins TRBV13 and TRBJ1-1, with D perhaps matching TRBD1 (6 bases). There are 12 residues in the CDR3. Between the trimmed V and J ends, which lost 5 bases and 7 bases, there was a span of 11 bases. Germline V gene data show CDR1 as PRHDT and CDR2 as FYEKMQ (reference sequence). This CDR3 reads CASSTGTGEAFF. The CDR3 region has the DNA TGTGCCAGCAGCACAGGGACGGGTGAAGCTTTCTTT.

The chain combines TRBV9 with TRBJ1-4; TRBD1 is a possible D gene (6 bases). Trimming removed 0 bases from V and 0 bases from J, with 9 bases in between. The length of the CDR3 is 16 residues. Germline loops: CDR1 SGDLS, CDR2 YYNGEE. The CDR3 loop reads CASSVGTASTNEKLFF. In DNA form, the CDR3 reads TGTGCCAGCAGCGTAGGGACAGCTTCAACTAATGAAAAACTGTTTTTT.

This clone was picked up one time. V is TRBV29-1 and J is TRBJ1-1, with D unresolved. The CDR3 runs 11 residues. Germline assignment: CDR1 SQVTM and CDR2 ANQGSEA. The V and J ends lost 4 bases and 3 bases respectively, with 6 bases between them. CDR3 nucleotide sequence: TGCAGCGTTGCGCGGGACACTGAAGCTTTCTTT. It encodes CSVARDTEAFF.

This clone has more than one count but fewer than ten. The gene calls are TRBV7-6 and TRBJ1-6; the D is unclear. Germline V CDR1 and CDR2: SGHVS, FNYEAQ. The CDR3 spans 15 residues. Trimming removed 1 base from V and 10 bases from J, with 14 bases in between. The CDR3 nucleotides read TGTGCCAGCAGCTTAGAGGTGGAGGTGGGATCACCCCTCCACTTT. Protein: CASSLEVEVGSPLHF.

The chain is built from TRBV9 and TRBJ2-3; TRBD2 agrees at 9 bases. Germline CDR1 is SGDLS and CDR2 is YYNGEE. The CDR3 runs to 16 residues. V shed 2 bases and J 3 bases; nucleotides not matched to a gene: 7. In nucleotides, the CDR3 is TGTGCCAGCAGCGTTTATGCGGGGGGGCAGACAGATACGCAGTATTTT. Translation: CASSVYAGGQTDTQYF.

The chain combines TRBV7-3 with TRBJ2-1, with 11 nucleotides matching TRBD2. Per germline, CDR1 SGHTA and CDR2 FQGTGA. This CDR3 spans 18 amino acids. V was clipped by 2 bases and J by 0 bases; unmatched bases: 6. In DNA, the CDR3 is TGTGCCAGCAGCTTACTCGCTAGCGGGGGGAGCTCCTACAATGAGCAGTTCTTC. Translation gives CASSLLASGGSSYNEQFF.

This chain joins TRBV6-5 and TRBJ2-1; 12 nucleotides agree with TRBD1. V was pared by 6 bases and J by 10 bases, with 7 bases of the junction left unmatched. Germline values: CDR1 MNHEY, CDR2 SVGAGI. The CDR3 has 14 residues. The DNA for the CDR3 is TGTGCCAGCAGGCCGGGACAGGGGGCAGAGGAGCAGTTCTTC. Translated: CASRPGQGAEEQFF.

The chain links TRBV7-3 to TRBJ2-1; 9 bases are shared with TRBD2. The CDR3 is 15 residues long. Germline-derived CDR1 and CDR2 are SGHTA and FQGTGA. J gave up 8 bases and V 1 base, and 6 bases lay outside the gene matches. CDR3 sequence reads: CASSLSAGGLYEQFF. CDR3 coding DNA: TGTGCCAGCAGCTTAAGTGCGGGGGGGCTCTATGAGCAGTTCTTC.

This chain links TRBV29-1 with TRBJ2-3; D not resolved. The germline gives CDR1 SQVTM, CDR2 ANQGSEA. V was trimmed by 1 base and J by 2 bases, leaving 10 bases between them. This CDR3 region has 14 residues. CDR3 loop: CSVEGSPLTDTQYF. DNA for the CDR3: TGCAGCGTTGAAGGCAGTCCCCTCACAGATACGCAGTATTTT.

The chain links TRBV15 to TRBJ1-3; 9 nucleotides match TRBD1. The CDR3 extends over 15 amino acids. Germline trimming cut 3 bases from V and 3 bases from J; bases unmatched to any gene: 3. Germline CDR1 and CDR2: LNHNV and YYDKDF (reference sequence). The CDR3 DNA sequence: TGTGCCACCAGCAGCGGGACAGGGAGTGGAAACACCATATATTTT. Amino acid sequence: CATSSGTGSGNTIYF.

This chain links TRBV4-2 with TRBJ1-1; D is ambiguous. Per the germline V gene, CDR1 is LGHNA and CDR2 is YNFKEQ. The V end was cut by 1 base, the J end by 1 base, with 16 bases between. The CDR3 runs 17 residues. CDR3 in amino acids: CASSQVREWGSNTEAFF. The CDR3 DNA reads TGTGCCAGCAGCCAAGTTCGGGAGTGGGGATCGAACACTGAAGCTTTCTTT.

The chain recombines TRBV27 with TRBJ2-1, with TRBD1 matching 7 bases. With V trimmed by 5 bases and J by 8 bases, 6 bases remained unmatched. This CDR3 is 13 amino acids long. Per germline, CDR1 MNHEY and CDR2 SMNVEV (reference sequence). The CDR3: CASSLGQVYEQFF. DNA of the CDR3: TGTGCCAGCAGTCTAGGACAGGTCTATGAGCAGTTCTTC.

This clone came up once. The V call is TRBV27, the J call TRBJ1-1; 7 positions agree with TRBD1. The CDR3 loop spans 15 amino acids. CDR1 is MNHEY and CDR2 is SMNVEV in the germline V gene (reference sequence). Trimming took 5 bases from V and 0 from J; bases not matched to a gene: 6. The CDR3: CASSPTGPMNTEAFF. The CDR3 DNA is TGTGCCAGCAGTCCGACAGGGCCCATGAACACTGAAGCTTTCTTT.

This chain uses TRBV6-5 with TRBJ1-5; D may be TRBD1 (5 bases). This CDR3 is built from 13 residues. From germline, CDR1 is MNHEY and CDR2 SVGAGI. Trimming took off 6 bases at V and 7 bases at J, with 13 bases between the two ends. The CDR3 protein is CASSYGEGQPQHF. CDR3 in DNA: TGTGCCAGCAGCTACGGGGAGGGGCAGCCCCAGCATTTT.